This T cell receptor (beta chain) was obtained from a study of regulatory T cells. Study-level findings and limits: In CD3G-deficient patients, conventional CD4+ T cells were enriched for hydrophobic CDR3 residues at positions 6 and 7.

To note about this clone: Its target is unknown.

The PCR used 52 TRBV and 13 TRBJ primers. Profiling relied on immunoSEQ multiplex PCR, and the TCRdb table lists in-frame clones only, not all of them. The repertoire holds about 23,000 clones, over 75% seen once, with roughly 1.3% in the top ten. CDR3 size: 16 residues. Germline V gives CDR1 MDHEN, CDR2 SYDVKM. The junction had 6 bases not matched to a gene; V was cut back by 6 bases and J by 1 base. What was sequenced was conventional CD4+ T cells sorted from blood. V and J are TRBV28 and TRBJ2-5; TRBD1 matches at 12 bases. This receptor was taken from a child between 10 and 17 years old with CD3G deficiency. CDR3 nucleotide sequence: TGTGCCAGCAGCCGCCGGGACAGGGGGCTCCAAGAGACCCAGTACTTC. This codes for CASSRRDRGLQETQYF.